The sequence of this TCR beta chain was determined in a study of technical replicates of blood from a few donors. TCRdb's copy holds only in-frame clones and misses some; the assay was immunoSEQ multiplex PCR. The table shows about 84,000 clones, with 93% occurring only once. This sequence originates from a human donor in good health. Sequenced input: T cells isolated from PBMCs.

This chain's CDR3 is CASSREGATDTQYF. CDR3 coding DNA: TGCGCCAGCTCCCGCGAGGGGGCCACAGATACGCAGTATTTT. The chain combines TRBV5-1 with TRBJ2-3; 7 bases map to TRBD1. After removal of 7 bases from V and 2 bases from J, the junction contained 7 bases not matched to a gene. Per germline, CDR1 SGHRS and CDR2 YFSETQ. The CDR3 is 14 residues long.